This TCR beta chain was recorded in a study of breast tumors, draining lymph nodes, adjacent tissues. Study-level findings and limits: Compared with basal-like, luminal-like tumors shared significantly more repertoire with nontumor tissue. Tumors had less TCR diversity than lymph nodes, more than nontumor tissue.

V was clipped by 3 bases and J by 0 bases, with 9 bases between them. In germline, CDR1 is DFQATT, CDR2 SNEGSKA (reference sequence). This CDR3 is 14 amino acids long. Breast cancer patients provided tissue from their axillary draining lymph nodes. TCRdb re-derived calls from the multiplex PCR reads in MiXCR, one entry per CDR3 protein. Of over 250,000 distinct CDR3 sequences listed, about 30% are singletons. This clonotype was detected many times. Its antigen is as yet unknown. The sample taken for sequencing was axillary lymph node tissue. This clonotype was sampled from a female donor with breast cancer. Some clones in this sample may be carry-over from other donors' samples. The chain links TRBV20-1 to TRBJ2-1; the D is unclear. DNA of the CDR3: TGCAGTGCTAGCCCGCTGAGCTCCTACAATGAGCAGTTCTTC. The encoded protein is CSASPLSSYNEQFF.